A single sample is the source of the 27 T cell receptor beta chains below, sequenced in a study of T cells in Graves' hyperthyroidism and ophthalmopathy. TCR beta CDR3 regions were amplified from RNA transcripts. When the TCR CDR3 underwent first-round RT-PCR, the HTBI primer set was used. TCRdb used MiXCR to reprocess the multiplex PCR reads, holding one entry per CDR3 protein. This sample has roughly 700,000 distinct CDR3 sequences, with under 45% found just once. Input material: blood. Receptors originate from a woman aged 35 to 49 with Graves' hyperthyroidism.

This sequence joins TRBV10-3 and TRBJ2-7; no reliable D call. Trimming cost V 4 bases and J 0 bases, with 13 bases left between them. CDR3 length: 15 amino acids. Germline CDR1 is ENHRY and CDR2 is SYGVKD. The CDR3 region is CAISVKAPSSYEQYF. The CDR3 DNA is TGTGCCATCAGTGTAAAAGCGCCCAGCTCCTACGAGCAGTACTTC.

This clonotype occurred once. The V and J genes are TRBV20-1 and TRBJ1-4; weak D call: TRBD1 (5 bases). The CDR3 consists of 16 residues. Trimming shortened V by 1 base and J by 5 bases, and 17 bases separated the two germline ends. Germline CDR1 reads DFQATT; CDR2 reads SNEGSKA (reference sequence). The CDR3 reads CSARVQETALNEKLFF. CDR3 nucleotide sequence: TGCAGTGCTAGAGTTCAAGAGACAGCGCTCAATGAAAAACTGTTTTTT.

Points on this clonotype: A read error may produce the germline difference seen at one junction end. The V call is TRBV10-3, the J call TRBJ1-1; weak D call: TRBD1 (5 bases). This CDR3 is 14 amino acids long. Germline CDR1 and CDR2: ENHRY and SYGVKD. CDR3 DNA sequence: TGTGCCAGCAGTGTCGACAGCATGAACACTGAAGCTTTCTTT. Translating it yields CASSVDSMNTEAFF.

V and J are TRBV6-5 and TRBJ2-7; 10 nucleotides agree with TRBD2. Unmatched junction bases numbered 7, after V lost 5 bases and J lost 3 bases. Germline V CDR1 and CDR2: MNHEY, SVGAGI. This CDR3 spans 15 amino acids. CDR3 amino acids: CASSAGLADRYEQYF. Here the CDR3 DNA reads TGTGCCAGCAGTGCCGGACTAGCGGACCGCTACGAGCAGTACTTC.

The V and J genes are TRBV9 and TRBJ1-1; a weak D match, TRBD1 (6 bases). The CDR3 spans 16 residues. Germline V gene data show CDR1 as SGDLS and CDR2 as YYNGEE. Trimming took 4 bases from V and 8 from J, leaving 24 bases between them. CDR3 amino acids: CASSPLEGDSGWEAFF. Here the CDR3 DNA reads TGTGCCAGCAGCCCTCTGGAGGGGGATTCGGGGTGGGAAGCTTTCTTT.

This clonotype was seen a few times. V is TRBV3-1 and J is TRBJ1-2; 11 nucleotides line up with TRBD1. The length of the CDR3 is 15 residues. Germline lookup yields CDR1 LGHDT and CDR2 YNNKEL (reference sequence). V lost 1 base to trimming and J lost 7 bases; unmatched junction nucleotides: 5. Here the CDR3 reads CASSQGTGGDSGYTF. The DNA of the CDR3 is TGTGCCAGCAGCCAAGGGACAGGGGGCGACAGTGGCTACACCTTC.

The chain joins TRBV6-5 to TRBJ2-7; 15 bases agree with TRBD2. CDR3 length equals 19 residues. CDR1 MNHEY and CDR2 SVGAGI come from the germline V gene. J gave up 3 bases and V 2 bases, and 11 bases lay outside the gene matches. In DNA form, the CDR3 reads TGTGCCAGCAGTTACCAGGGACTAGCGGGGGGCCAAACCCTCTACGAGCAGTACTTC. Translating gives CASSYQGLAGGQTLYEQYF.

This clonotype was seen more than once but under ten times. The chain's CDR3 is CASSHHWIMGGNTEAFF. CDR3 coding DNA: TGTGCCAGCAGCCATCACTGGATTATGGGCGGGAACACTGAAGCTTTCTTT. The chain joins TRBV7-6 to TRBJ1-1; D is undetermined. The CDR3 is made up of 17 amino acids. Between the trimmed V and J ends, which lost 5 bases and 1 base, there was a span of 20 bases. The germline gives CDR1 SGHVS, CDR2 FNYEAQ.

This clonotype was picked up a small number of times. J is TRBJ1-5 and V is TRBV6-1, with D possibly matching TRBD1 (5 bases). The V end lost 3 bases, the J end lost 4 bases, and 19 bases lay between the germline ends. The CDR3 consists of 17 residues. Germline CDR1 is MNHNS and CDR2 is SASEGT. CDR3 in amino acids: CASSDRYGGGGNQPQHF. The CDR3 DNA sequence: TGTGCCAGCAGTGATAGGTATGGGGGAGGTGGAAATCAGCCCCAGCATTTT.

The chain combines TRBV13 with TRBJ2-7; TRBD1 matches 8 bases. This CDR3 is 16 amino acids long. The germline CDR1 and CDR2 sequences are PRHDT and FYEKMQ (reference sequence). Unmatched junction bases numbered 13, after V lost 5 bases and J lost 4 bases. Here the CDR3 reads CASSPTTGAGTYEQYF. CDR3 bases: TGTGCCAGCAGCCCTACGACAGGGGCAGGAACTTACGAGCAGTACTTC.

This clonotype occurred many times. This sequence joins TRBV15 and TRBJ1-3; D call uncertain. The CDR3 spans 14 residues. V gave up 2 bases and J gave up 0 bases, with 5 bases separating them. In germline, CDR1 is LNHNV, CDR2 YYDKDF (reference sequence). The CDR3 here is CATSRQASGNTIYF. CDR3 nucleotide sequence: TGTGCCACCAGCAGACAGGCCTCTGGAAACACCATATATTTT.

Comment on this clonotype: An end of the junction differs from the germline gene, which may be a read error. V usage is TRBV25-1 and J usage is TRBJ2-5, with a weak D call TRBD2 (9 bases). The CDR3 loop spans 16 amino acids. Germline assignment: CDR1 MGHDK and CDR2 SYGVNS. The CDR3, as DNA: TGCGCCAGCAGTGACCAGGGGGCGGGGGGGCGAGAGACCCAGTACTTC. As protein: CASSDQGAGGRETQYF.

CDR3: CSARDRGNSPLHF. CDR3 nucleotides: TGCAGTGCTAGAGATCGGGGGAATTCACCCCTCCACTTT. V is TRBV20-1 and J is TRBJ1-6, with D maybe TRBD1 (5 bases). From germline, CDR1 is DFQATT and CDR2 SNEGSKA (reference sequence). V lost 0 bases and J 7 bases, leaving 7 bases between the germline ends. The CDR3 covers 13 residues.

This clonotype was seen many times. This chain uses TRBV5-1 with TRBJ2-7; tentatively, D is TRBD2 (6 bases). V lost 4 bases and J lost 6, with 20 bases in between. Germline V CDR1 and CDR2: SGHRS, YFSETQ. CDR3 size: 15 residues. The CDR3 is CASSLVAGRLGEQYF. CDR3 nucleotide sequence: TGCGCCAGCAGCCTGGTTGCAGGGAGGCTCGGCGAGCAGTACTTC.

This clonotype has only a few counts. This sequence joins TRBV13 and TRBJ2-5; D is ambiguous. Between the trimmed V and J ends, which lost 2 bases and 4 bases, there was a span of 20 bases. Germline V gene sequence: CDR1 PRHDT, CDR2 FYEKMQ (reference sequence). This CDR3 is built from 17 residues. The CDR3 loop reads CASSLRAVSNVLETQYF. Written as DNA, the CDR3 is TGTGCCAGCAGCTTACGGGCTGTCTCAAACGTTCTAGAGACCCAGTACTTC.

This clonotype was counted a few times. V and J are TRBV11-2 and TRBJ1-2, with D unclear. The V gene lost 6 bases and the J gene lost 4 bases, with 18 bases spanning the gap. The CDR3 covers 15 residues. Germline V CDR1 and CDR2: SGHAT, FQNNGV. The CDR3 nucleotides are TGTGCCAGCAGTTTAATTAGGTCCCGGCGCTATGGCTACACCTTC. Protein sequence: CASSLIRSRRYGYTF.

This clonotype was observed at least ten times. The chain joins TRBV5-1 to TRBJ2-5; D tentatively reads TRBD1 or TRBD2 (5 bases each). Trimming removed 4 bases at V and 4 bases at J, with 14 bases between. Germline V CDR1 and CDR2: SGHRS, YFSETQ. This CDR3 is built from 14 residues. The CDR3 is CASSVGPRRETQYF. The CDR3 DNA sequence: TGCGCCAGCAGCGTGGGACCTAGACGAGAGACCCAGTACTTC.

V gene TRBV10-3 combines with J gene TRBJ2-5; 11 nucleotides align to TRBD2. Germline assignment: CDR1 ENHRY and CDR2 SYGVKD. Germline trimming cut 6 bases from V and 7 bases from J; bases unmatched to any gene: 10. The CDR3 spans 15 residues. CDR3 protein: CAIRRTSGSLGTQYF. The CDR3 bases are TGTGCCATCAGAAGGACTAGCGGGTCCCTGGGGACCCAGTACTTC.

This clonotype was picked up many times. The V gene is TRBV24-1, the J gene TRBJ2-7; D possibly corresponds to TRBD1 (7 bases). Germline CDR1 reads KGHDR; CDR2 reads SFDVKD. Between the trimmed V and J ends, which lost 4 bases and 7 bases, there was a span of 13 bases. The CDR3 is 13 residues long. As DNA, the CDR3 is TGTGCCACCAGTGAAGAGCAGGGGGGAGAGCAGTACTTC. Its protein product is CATSEEQGGEQYF.

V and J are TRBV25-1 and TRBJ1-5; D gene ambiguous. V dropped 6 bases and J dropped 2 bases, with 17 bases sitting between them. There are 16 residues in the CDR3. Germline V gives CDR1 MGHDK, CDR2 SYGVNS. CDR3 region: CASSPSPGRGNQPQHF. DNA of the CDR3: TGTGCCAGCAGCCCCAGCCCCGGTCGGGGCAATCAGCCCCAGCATTTT.

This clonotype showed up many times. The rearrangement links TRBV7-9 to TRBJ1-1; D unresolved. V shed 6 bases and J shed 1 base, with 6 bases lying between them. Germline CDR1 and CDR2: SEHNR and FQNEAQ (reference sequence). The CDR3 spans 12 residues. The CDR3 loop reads CASRSQNTEAFF. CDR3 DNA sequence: TGTGCCAGCAGGTCCCAGAACACTGAAGCTTTCTTT.

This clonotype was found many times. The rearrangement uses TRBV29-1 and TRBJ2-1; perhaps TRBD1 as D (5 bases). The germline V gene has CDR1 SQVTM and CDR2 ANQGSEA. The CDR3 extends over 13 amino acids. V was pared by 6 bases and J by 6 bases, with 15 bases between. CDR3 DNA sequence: TGCAGCGTCGCCGACAGTGATTTCAATGAGCAGTTCTTC. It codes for CSVADSDFNEQFF.

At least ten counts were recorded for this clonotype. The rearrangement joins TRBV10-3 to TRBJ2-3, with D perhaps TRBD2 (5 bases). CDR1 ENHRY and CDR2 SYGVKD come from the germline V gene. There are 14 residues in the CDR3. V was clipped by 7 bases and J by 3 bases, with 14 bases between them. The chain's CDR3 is CAITARVGTDTQYF. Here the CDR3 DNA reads TGTGCCATCACAGCGAGGGTTGGGACAGATACGCAGTATTTT.

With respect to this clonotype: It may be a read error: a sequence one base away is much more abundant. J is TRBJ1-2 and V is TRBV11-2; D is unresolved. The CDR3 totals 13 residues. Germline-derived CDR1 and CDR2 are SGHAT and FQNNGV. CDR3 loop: CASSLESGYVYTF. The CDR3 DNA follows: TGTGCCAGCAGCTTAGAATCAGGCTATGTCTACACCTTC.

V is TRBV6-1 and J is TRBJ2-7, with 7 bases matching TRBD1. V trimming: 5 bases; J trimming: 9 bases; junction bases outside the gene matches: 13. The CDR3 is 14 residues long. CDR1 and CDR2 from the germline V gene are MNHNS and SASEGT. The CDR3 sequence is CASSYREVGGAQYF. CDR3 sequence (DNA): TGTGCCAGCAGTTACCGCGAGGTAGGGGGCGCGCAGTACTTC.

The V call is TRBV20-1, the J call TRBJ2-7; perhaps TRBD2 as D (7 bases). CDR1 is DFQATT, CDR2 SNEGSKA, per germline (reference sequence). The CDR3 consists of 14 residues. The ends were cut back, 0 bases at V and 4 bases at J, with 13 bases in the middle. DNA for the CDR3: TGCAGTGCTAGAGATGGGAGGGGGGGTTACGAGCAGTACTTC. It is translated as CSARDGRGGYEQYF.

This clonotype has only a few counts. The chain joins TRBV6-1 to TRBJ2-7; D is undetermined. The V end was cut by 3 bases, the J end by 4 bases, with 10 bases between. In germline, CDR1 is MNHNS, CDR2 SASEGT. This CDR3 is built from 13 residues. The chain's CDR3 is CASSDRVTYEQYF. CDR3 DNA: TGTGCCAGCAGTGATAGAGTGACTTACGAGCAGTACTTC.